This passage covers 7 T cell receptor beta chains from one sample sequenced in a study of blood T cell repertoires in COVID-19. Some clones are missing from TCRdb's copy, which holds only in-frame ones; the method was immunoSEQ multiplex PCR. The sample consists of 95,000 to 150,000 clones, around 89% of them appearing once. Sequencing input: peripheral blood. Receptor source: a woman between 55 and 75 years old with COVID-19, enrolled during active disease.

V and J are TRBV7-3 and TRBJ2-2, with TRBD1 matching over 7 bases. The CDR3 totals 19 residues. In germline, CDR1 is SGHTA, CDR2 FQGTGA. After removal of 6 bases from V and 6 bases from J, the junction contained 22 bases not matched to a gene. The CDR3 loop is CASSLMGTANQPRAGELFF. In DNA, the CDR3 is TGTGCCAGCAGTCTAATGGGGACAGCCAACCAACCACGCGCCGGGGAGCTGTTTTTT.

The rearrangement uses TRBV6-2 or TRBV6-3 and TRBJ1-1; 11 bases are shared with TRBD1. V was clipped by 4 bases and J by 5 bases; unmatched bases: 9. CDR1 is MNHEY, CDR2 SVGEGT, per germline. This CDR3 has 16 residues. CDR3 protein: CASSSRRGTGGTEAFF. The CDR3 DNA reads TGTGCCAGCAGTTCCCGTCGCGGGACAGGGGGAACTGAAGCTTTCTTT.

The rearrangement links TRBV11-3 to TRBJ1-1, with TRBD1 matching 7 bases. Germline CDR1 is SGHNT and CDR2 is YENEEA. CDR3 length: 14 residues. V was clipped by 1 base and J by 3 bases; unmatched bases: 2. CDR3 region: CASSLGQGHTEAFF. The DNA for the CDR3 is TGTGCCAGCAGCTTAGGACAGGGTCACACTGAAGCTTTCTTT.

V and J are TRBV20-1 and TRBJ2-3; a weak D match, TRBD2 (7 bases). V lost 3 bases to trimming and J lost 1 base, with 20 bases between them. Looked up from germline, CDR1 is DFQATT and CDR2 is SNEGSKA (reference sequence). This CDR3 is built from 17 residues. This chain's CDR3 is CSASVAGAGFGTDTQYF. CDR3 DNA sequence: TGCAGTGCTAGTGTCGCGGGGGCGGGTTTTGGCACAGATACGCAGTATTTT.

The J gene is TRBJ1-1, the V gene TRBV3-1 (or the pseudogene TRBV3-2), with D possibly matching TRBD1 (6 bases). The CDR3 consists of 14 residues. The germline gives CDR1 LGHDT, CDR2 YNNKEL (reference sequence). V was cut by 4 bases and J by 1 base, with 10 bases left in between. The CDR3, as DNA: TGTGCCAGCAGCCCGGGACATACGAACACTGAAGCTTTCTTT. Translation gives CASSPGHTNTEAFF.

This clone was counted a few times. V usage is TRBV19 and J usage is TRBJ1-5, with D hard to call. Germline V gene sequence: CDR1 LNHDA, CDR2 SQIVND (reference sequence). The CDR3 covers 13 residues. Trimming pared 8 bases from V and 5 bases from J, leaving 13 bases between. The CDR3 DNA follows: TGTGCCAGTGCCGGGGAATGGGATCAGCCCCAGCATTTT. This sequence encodes CASAGEWDQPQHF. Filled out from reference TRBV19 and TRBJ1-5, the complete variable domain reads DGGITQSPKYLFRKEGQNVTLSCEQNLNHDAMYWYRQDPGQGLRLIYYSQIVNDFQKGDIAEGYSVSREKKESFPLTVTSAQKNPTAFYLCASAGEWDQPQHFGDGTRLSIL.

The chain joins TRBV5-1 to TRBJ2-1; weak D call: TRBD2 (5 bases). The length of the CDR3 is 16 residues. Germline values: CDR1 SGHRS, CDR2 YFSETQ. V lost 1 base, J lost 7 bases, and 18 bases lay in between. The CDR3 reads CASSLQAGGPGNEQFF. Written as DNA, the CDR3 is TGCGCCAGCAGCTTGCAAGCAGGCGGGCCGGGGAATGAGCAGTTCTTC.